The 13 T cell receptor beta chains given below trace back to one sample, sequenced in a study of CXCR3-negative and CXCR3-positive naive CD8 T cells. Overall study findings and caveats: TRB CDR3s of CXCR3-positive naive cells were more hydrophobic than those of CXCR3-negative naive cells.

These receptors are not linked to any known antigen. Libraries of TRB cDNA were made by 5' RACE and carried UMIs. TCRdb reprocessed the 5' RACE reads and stores each CDR3 protein as one record, lacking DNA. The table lists 90,000 to 150,000 distinct CDR3 sequences. The sample taken for sequencing was naive CXCR3+ CD8+ T cells from blood. The subset is: CD45RO-CCR7+CD27+CD95- naive CD8+ T cells expressing CXCR3 (TNR3+). Receptors were obtained from a human donor in good health. Some clones in this sample may be carry-over from other donors' samples.

This CDR3 is CASSSTLPGQHYEQYF. The rearrangement uses TRBV7-9 and TRBJ2-7; TCRdb outputs TRBD1, but without DNA this stays unchecked. Germline loops: CDR1 SEHNR, CDR2 FQNEAQ (reference sequence). The CDR3 length is 16 residues.

This chain uses TRBV28 with TRBJ2-2; TCRdb calls TRBD1, which cannot be checked without DNA. This CDR3 contains 16 residues. From germline, CDR1 is MDHEN and CDR2 SYDVKM. CDR3 protein: CASSTLTAFNTGELFF.

V is TRBV29-1 and J is TRBJ1-4; TCRdb selects TRBD1, and the lack of DNA leaves this call unchecked. Germline-derived CDR1 and CDR2 are SQVTM and ANQGSEA. The CDR3 runs to 13 residues. CDR3: CSVLGTGVEKLFF.

The chain employs TRBV7-9 and TRBJ2-5; TCRdb's D call of TRBD1 is untestable without DNA. CDR3 length: 19 residues. The V gene's germline CDR1 is SEHNR and CDR2 FQNEAQ (reference sequence). CDR3 residues: CASSLPQIEDRAAVETQYF. Together with reference TRBV7-9 and TRBJ2-5, the CDR3 gives the full variable domain: DTGVSQNPRHKITKRGQNVTFRCDPISEHNRLYWYRQTLGQGPEFLTYFQNEAQLEKSRLLSDRFSAERPKGSFSTLEIQRTEQGDSAMYLCASSLPQIEDRAAVETQYFGPGTRLLVL.

The rearrangement joins TRBV27 to TRBJ2-2; the TRBD1 assignment by TCRdb is unverifiable without DNA. The CDR3 runs to 15 residues. Germline CDR1 reads MNHEY; CDR2 reads SMNVEV (reference sequence). This CDR3 reads CASSPTGFGTGELFF.

CDR3 loop: CASSLPTGLTYNEQFF. The chain joins TRBV12-3 or TRBV12-4 to TRBJ2-1; TCRdb's D call of TRBD2 is untestable without DNA. The CDR3 is made up of 16 amino acids.

V and J are TRBV12-3 or TRBV12-4 and TRBJ2-7; TCRdb returns TRBD1, unconfirmable since there is no DNA. The CDR3 extends over 15 amino acids. CDR3 residues: CASSPRQGIAGEQYF.

The gene calls are TRBV7-6 and TRBJ2-7; TCRdb calls TRBD2, which cannot be checked without DNA. Looked up from germline, CDR1 is SGHVS and CDR2 is FNYEAQ. The CDR3 contains 14 residues. The CDR3 loop reads CASSLASGGYEQYF. Full variable domain (remainder filled in from reference TRBV7-6 and TRBJ2-7): GAGVSQSPRYKVTKRGQDVALRCDPISGHVSLYWYRQALGQGPEFLTYFNYEAQQDKSGLPNDRFSAERPEGSISTLTIQRTEQRDSAMYRCASSLASGGYEQYFGPGTRLTVT.

The CDR3 reads CASSLVGTSESNEQFF. The rearrangement links TRBV13 to TRBJ2-1; TCRdb picks TRBD2, but there is no DNA to check that call. Germline assignment: CDR1 PRHDT and CDR2 FYEKMQ (reference sequence). There are 16 residues in the CDR3.

This sequence joins TRBV27 and TRBJ2-1; no DNA is available, so the TRBD1 call from TCRdb remains unchecked. Germline assignment: CDR1 MNHEY and CDR2 SMNVEV (reference sequence). The CDR3 has 17 amino acids. Here the CDR3 reads CASRNEVGDSEYNEQFF.

The rearrangement uses TRBV13 and TRBJ2-2. The CDR3 loop spans 15 amino acids. Looked up from germline, CDR1 is PRHDT and CDR2 is FYEKMQ (reference sequence). This CDR3 is CASSLGDPHTGELFF.

This chain connects TRBV28 to TRBJ2-1. Germline V gene lookup returns CDR1 MDHEN and CDR2 SYDVKM. There are 14 residues in the CDR3. CDR3 region: CASSPIAPNNEQFF.

This chain joins TRBV5-1 and TRBJ2-5. In germline, CDR1 is SGHRS, CDR2 YFSETQ. CDR3 length: 14 residues. This CDR3 is CASSEVMLQETQYF.